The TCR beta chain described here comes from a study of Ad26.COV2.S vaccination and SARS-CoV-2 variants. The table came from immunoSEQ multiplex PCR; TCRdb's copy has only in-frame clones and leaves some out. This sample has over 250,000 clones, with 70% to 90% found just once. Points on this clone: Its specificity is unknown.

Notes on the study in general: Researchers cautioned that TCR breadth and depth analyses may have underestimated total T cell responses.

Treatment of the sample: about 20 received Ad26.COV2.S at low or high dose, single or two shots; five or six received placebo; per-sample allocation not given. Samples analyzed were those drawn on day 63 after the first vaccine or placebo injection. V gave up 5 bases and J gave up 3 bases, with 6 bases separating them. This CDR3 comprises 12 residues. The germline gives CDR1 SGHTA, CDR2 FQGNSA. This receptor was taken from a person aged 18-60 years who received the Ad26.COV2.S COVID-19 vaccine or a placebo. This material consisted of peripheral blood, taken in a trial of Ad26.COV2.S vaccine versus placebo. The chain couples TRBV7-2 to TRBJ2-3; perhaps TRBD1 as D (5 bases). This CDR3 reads CASSPGTDTQYF. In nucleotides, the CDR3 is TGTGCCAGCAGCCCAGGGACAGATACGCAGTATTTT.